This TCR beta chain stems from a study of cytomegalovirus exposure and HLA in healthy donors. Study at large: The 130 or so validation repertoires and the approximately 690 first-cohort repertoires shared a platform, a later analysis reported.

CDR1 is MGHDK and CDR2 is SYGVNS in the germline V gene. The CDR3 totals 14 residues. V lost 0 bases and J lost 1, with 4 bases in between. Using immunoSEQ multiplex PCR, the repertoire was profiled, and TCRdb retains in-frame clones only, with some absent. The sample records over 250,000 clones, approximately 86% being singletons. The J gene is TRBJ1-3, the V gene TRBV25-1; D not certain. What was sequenced was PBMCs. The source is a woman aged 18-29 years in good health and CMV-seronegative. The CDR3 DNA is TGTGCCAGCAGTGAATATCAGTCTGGAAACACCATATATTTT. Translating it yields CASSEYQSGNTIYF.